Listed below are T cell receptor beta chains from one sample, sequenced in a study of post-analysis software for immune sequencing data. TCRdb fed the PCR reads into MiXCR, producing one record per CDR3 protein. The sample holds hundreds of thousands of distinct CDR3 sequences, around 60% seen once. The sequencing sample was made of blood. The receptors shown here come from a girl aged 2 to 9 with multiple sclerosis. Both conserved end residues are part of each CDR3. D genes are given only for firm matches. The size entry is marked missing in some rows and otherwise reads once, few, many or a size class.

TRBV24-1,few,-,TRBJ1-1,TGTGCCACCAGTGCGGGAGGAAAGAACACTGAAGCTTTCTTT,CATSAGGKNTEAFF
TRBV7-2,-,TRBD1,TRBJ2-5,TGTGCCAGCAGCTCCCCCTGGGACAGGGCGGAAGAGACCCAGTACTTC,CASSSPWDRAEETQYF
TRBV7-6,-,TRBD2,TRBJ2-3,TGTGCCAGCACCATCGGGCTAGCGGGAGCGAGGGCAGATACGCAGTATTTT,CASTIGLAGARADTQYF
TRBV7-2,-,-,TRBJ2-5,TGTGCCAGCAGCTTAGCGCGGAGTTATAGAGAGACCCAGTACTTC,CASSLARSYRETQYF
TRBV24-1,-,-,TRBJ1-1,TGTGCCACTAAAAGAACCCGGACAGAAAACACTGAAGCTTTCTTT,CATKRTRTENTEAFF
TRBV12-3/TRBV12-4,-,TRBD2,TRBJ2-2,TGTGCCAGCAGTTTAGGCGGGGGGGCAGGCACCGGGGAGCTGTTTTTT,CASSLGGGAGTGELFF
TRBV5-1,-,-,TRBJ1-1,TGCGCCAGCAGCTTGGCCCAGCGTCAGGGAGGACATGGTGGAGACACTGAAGCTTTCTTT,CASSLAQRQGGHGGDTEAFF
TRBV6-5,-,TRBD2,TRBJ2-3,TGTGCCAGCAGTTACTCCGGCTTAGCGGGGGTCACAGATACGCAGTATTTT,CASSYSGLAGVTDTQYF
TRBV3-1,-,-,TRBJ2-5,TGTGCCAGCCTCACCGGAGAGACCCAGTACTTC,CASLTGETQYF
TRBV12-3/TRBV12-4,-,-,TRBJ1-1,TGTGCCAGCAGTTTAATGGACAACACTGAAGCTTTCTTT,CASSLMDNTEAFF
TRBV20-1,-,TRBD1,TRBJ1-2,TGCAGTGCCCTACAGGGGGTAAAAGATGGCTACACCTTC,CSALQGVKDGYTF
TRBV7-3,few,-,TRBJ2-5,TGTGCCAGCAGCTTCGACATCGGTGAGACCCAGTACTTC,CASSFDIGETQYF
TRBV27,-,-,TRBJ1-2,TGTGCCAGCAGTCGAACAGGAAACTATGGCTACACCTTC,CASSRTGNYGYTF
TRBV29-1,-,-,TRBJ2-3,TGCAGCGTTGAGAATTCAGGCAACACAGATACGCAGTATTTT,CSVENSGNTDTQYF
TRBV11-2,-,TRBD1,TRBJ2-2,TGTGCCAGCAGCCACCTGGACAGGGGGCGCCCCGGGGAGCTGTTTTTT,CASSHLDRGRPGELFF
TRBV6-6,few,-,TRBJ1-1,TGTGCCAGCACTACCACGGGCGACGGGAACACTGAAGCTTTCTTT,CASTTTGDGNTEAFF
TRBV12-3/TRBV12-4,-,TRBD1,TRBJ1-5,TGTGCCAGCACCCTCAAGGGGGGACAGGCTTCGTATCTCAATCAGCCCCAGCATTTT,CASTLKGGQASYLNQPQHF
TRBV10-3,-,-,TRBJ2-3,TGTGCCATCAGTGAGTCGACTGGGGCGGGGAGCACAGATACGCAGTATTTT,CAISESTGAGSTDTQYF
TRBV7-6,-,TRBD1,TRBJ2-1,TGTGCCAGCAGCTTAGTGCAGGGGGCTTTGTGGGAGCAGTTCTTC,CASSLVQGALWEQFF
TRBV5-1,-,TRBD1,TRBJ2-7,TGCGCCAGCAGCTTGTGGGGGAGACAGGGATCGCACTACGAGCAGTACTTC,CASSLWGRQGSHYEQYF
TRBV10-3,-,-,TRBJ2-3,TGTGCCATCAGAACAGACAGCACAGATACGCAGTATTTT,CAIRTDSTDTQYF
TRBV20-1,few,-,TRBJ2-5,TGCAGTGCTAGATGGGGGGCTGAGGGGGAGACCCAGTACTTC,CSARWGAEGETQYF
TRBV12-3/TRBV12-4,-,-,TRBJ2-3,TGTGCCAGCAGTTTAGCCGCTTCGGGCAGCCTTAGCACAGATACGCAGTATTTT,CASSLAASGSLSTDTQYF
TRBV28,-,-,TRBJ2-7,TGTGCCAGCAGTTCCAGGGTACCCTACGAGCAGTACTTC,CASSSRVPYEQYF
TRBV6-5,-,TRBD2,TRBJ2-7,TGTGCCAGCAGCCTGTTAGCGGGAGCAGGGTACGAGCAGTACTTC,CASSLLAGAGYEQYF
TRBV12-3/TRBV12-4,-,TRBD2,TRBJ2-1,TGTGCCGGCGGACCTCTAGCGGGGGGCAACAATGAGCAGTTCTTC,CAGGPLAGGNNEQFF
TRBV11-1,-,-,TRBJ2-1,TGTGCCAGCAGCCTTACTCCGAGATACTACAATGAGCAGTTCTTC,CASSLTPRYYNEQFF
TRBV6-2/TRBV6-3,-,-,TRBJ2-7,TGTGCCAGCAGGCCGTCGTTAACCTACGAGCAGTACTTC,CASRPSLTYEQYF
TRBV7-2,once,TRBD2,TRBJ2-4,TGTGCCAGCAGCTTAGCGCGGGGGAAGGTGGAAAACATTCAGTACTTC,CASSLARGKVENIQYF
TRBV12-3/TRBV12-4,-,TRBD1,TRBJ1-2,TGTGCCAGCTCGGACAGGGGCCTCTATGGCTACACCTTC,CASSDRGLYGYTF
TRBV5-1,-,-,TRBJ1-6,TGCGCCAGCAGCCCGGACCCGGACAATGCCCTCCACTTT,CASSPDPDNALHF
TRBV20-1,few,-,TRBJ2-1,TGCAGTGCAAGTAGAGGTGGGGATGGGTACAATGAGCAGTTCTTC,CSASRGGDGYNEQFF